The 9 T cell receptor beta chains presented below share a single source sample, sequenced in a study of blood T cells in healthy people across ages. A J-beta primer mix and a sample-barcoded 5' primer were used in a second PCR of roughly 7 to 12 cycles. TCRdb independently ran MiXCR on the 5' RACE reads; one entry per CDR3 protein. The repertoire holds 1 million or so distinct CDR3 sequences, with under 45% as singletons. Sequenced sample: blood. The origin of the receptors is an older woman in good health.

The sample holds a few counts of this clonotype. This rearrangement joins TRBV3-1 to TRBJ2-1; the D call may be TRBD1 or TRBD2 (7 bases each). Germline lookup yields CDR1 LGHDT and CDR2 YNNKEL (reference sequence). The CDR3 has 14 amino acids. V lost 0 bases, J lost 12 bases, and 15 bases lay in between. CDR3 sequence reads: CASSQEAGGGPQFF. The CDR3 region has the DNA TGTGCCAGCAGCCAAGAAGCAGGGGGGGGACCGCAGTTCTTC.

This clonotype was seen repeatedly, ten times or more. The chain is built from TRBV29-1 and TRBJ2-5; D is uncertain. Germline V gene sequence: CDR1 SQVTM, CDR2 ANQGSEA. The CDR3 has 12 residues. The V and J ends lost 7 bases and 2 bases respectively, with 11 bases between them. This CDR3 reads CSAERPQETQYF. In DNA, the CDR3 is TGCAGCGCCGAACGGCCTCAAGAGACCCAGTACTTC. Complete variable domain (other parts from reference TRBV29-1 and TRBJ2-5): SAVISQKPSRDICQRGTSLTIQCQVDSQVTMMFWYRQQPGQSLTLIATANQGSEATYESGFVIDKFPISRPNLTFSTLTVSNMSPEDSSIYLCSAERPQETQYFGPGTRLLVL.

This clonotype was detected only a few times. V is TRBV20-1 and J is TRBJ1-5; tentatively, D is TRBD1 (5 bases). In germline, CDR1 is DFQATT, CDR2 SNEGSKA (reference sequence). The length of the CDR3 is 13 residues. Trimming left V 3 bases short and J 4 bases short, with 10 bases between. The CDR3 region is CSASYGANQPQHF. CDR3 in DNA: TGCAGTGCTAGTTACGGGGCTAATCAGCCCCAGCATTTT.

The sample holds many counts of this clonotype. J is TRBJ2-4 and V is TRBV11-2, with 9 bases aligning to TRBD1. The CDR3 is 15 amino acids. Germline CDR1 and CDR2: SGHAT and FQNNGV. After removal of 6 bases from V and 8 bases from J, the junction contained 11 bases not matched to a gene. The CDR3 is CASRTAGTGWYIQYF. Written as DNA, the CDR3 is TGTGCCAGCAGAACCGCCGGGACAGGGTGGTACATTCAGTACTTC.

The chain is built from TRBV11-2 and TRBJ2-4; TRBD2 agrees at 12 bases. Germline CDR1 is SGHAT and CDR2 is FQNNGV. The V gene end was trimmed by 5 bases and the J gene end by 0 bases; junction bases not matched to a gene: 8. The CDR3 spans 18 residues. CDR3 coding DNA: TGTGCCAGCAGCCCCGGACTAGCGGGGAACGTAGCCAAAAACATTCAGTACTTC. Residues: CASSPGLAGNVAKNIQYF.

This clonotype was recorded at least ten times. The chain combines TRBV4-1 with TRBJ2-5; D is uncertain. Germline CDR1 MGHRA, CDR2 YSYEKL. The CDR3 runs to 14 residues. Deletions cut 5 bases from V and 5 bases from J, with 15 bases between. The CDR3 reads CASSLGAGLETQYF. The CDR3 nucleotides are TGCGCCAGCAGCTTAGGAGCAGGCCTGGAGACCCAGTACTTC.

At least ten counts were recorded for this clonotype. The V call is TRBV6-5, the J call TRBJ2-7; D may be TRBD1 (6 bases). The CDR3 has 14 amino acids. Trimming removed 5 bases from V and 2 bases from J, with 13 bases in between. CDR1 MNHEY and CDR2 SVGAGI come from the germline V gene. As DNA, the CDR3 is TGTGCCAGCAGTCCCACAGGGAACCCCTACGAGCAGTACTTC. This encodes CASSPTGNPYEQYF.

This clonotype was detected many times. This rearrangement joins TRBV20-1 to TRBJ2-3, with D maybe TRBD2 (6 bases). Germline CDR1 is DFQATT and CDR2 is SNEGSKA (reference sequence). This CDR3 contains 17 residues. The V end was cut by 0 bases, the J end by 3 bases, with 19 bases between. CDR3 protein: CSARDGGRTGVTDTQYF. CDR3 in DNA: TGCAGTGCTAGAGATGGTGGTCGGACGGGAGTAACAGATACGCAGTATTTT.

J is TRBJ2-7 and V is TRBV5-1; 14 positions match TRBD2. Germline CDR1 is SGHRS and CDR2 is YFSETQ. This CDR3 has 15 amino acids. J gave up 5 bases and V 3 bases, and 4 bases lay outside the gene matches. The CDR3 DNA reads TGCGCCAGCAGCTCGCCGGGACTAGCGGGAGACGAGCAGTACTTC. It is translated as CASSSPGLAGDEQYF.